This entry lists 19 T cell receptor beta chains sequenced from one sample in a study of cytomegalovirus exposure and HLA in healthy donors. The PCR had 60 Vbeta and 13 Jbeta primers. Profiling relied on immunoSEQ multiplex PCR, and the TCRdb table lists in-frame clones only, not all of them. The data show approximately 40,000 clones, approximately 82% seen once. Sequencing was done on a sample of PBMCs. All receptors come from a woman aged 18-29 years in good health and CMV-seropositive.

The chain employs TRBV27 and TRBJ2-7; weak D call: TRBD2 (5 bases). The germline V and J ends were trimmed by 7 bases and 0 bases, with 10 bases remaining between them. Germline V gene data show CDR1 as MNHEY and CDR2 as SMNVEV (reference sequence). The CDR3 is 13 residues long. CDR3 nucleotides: TGTGCCAGCAACTCGGGGAGCTCCTACGAGCAGTACTTC. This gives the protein CASNSGSSYEQYF.

DNA for the CDR3: TGCGCCAGCAGCCCCAGAGCACAGGGGGAGACCCAGTACTTC. Its protein is CASSPRAQGETQYF. J is TRBJ2-5 and V is TRBV4-3, with TRBD1 matching 7 bases. Germline-derived CDR1 and CDR2 are LGHNA and YSLEER. Trimming took 4 bases from V and 5 from J; bases not matched to a gene: 7. The CDR3 spans 14 residues.

The DNA for the CDR3 is TGTGCCAGCAGCCATACGAACAGGGACGGCTACACCTTC. Residues: CASSHTNRDGYTF. The V call is TRBV11-2, the J call TRBJ1-2; perhaps TRBD1 as D (6 bases). CDR1 SGHAT and CDR2 FQNNGV come from the germline V gene. CDR3 length: 13 residues. Between the trimmed V and J ends, which lost 5 bases and 8 bases, there was a span of 15 bases.

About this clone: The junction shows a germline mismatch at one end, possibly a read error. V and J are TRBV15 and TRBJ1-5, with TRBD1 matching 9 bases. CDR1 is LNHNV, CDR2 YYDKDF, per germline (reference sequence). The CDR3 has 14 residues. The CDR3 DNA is TGTGCCACCAGACAGGGGGCTAGCGATCAGCCCCAGCATTTT. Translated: CATRQGASDQPQHF.

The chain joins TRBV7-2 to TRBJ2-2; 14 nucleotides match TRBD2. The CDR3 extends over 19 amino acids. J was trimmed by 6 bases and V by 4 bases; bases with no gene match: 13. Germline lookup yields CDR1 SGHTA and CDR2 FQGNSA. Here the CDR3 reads CASSSRGLAGASFPGELFF. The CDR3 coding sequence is TGTGCCAGCAGCTCTAGGGGACTAGCGGGGGCCTCATTCCCCGGGGAGCTGTTTTTT.

The CDR3 here is CASTAGNIDYEQYF. The CDR3 DNA reads as TGTGCCAGCACCGCCGGTAATATTGACTACGAGCAGTACTTC. The chain joins TRBV28 to TRBJ2-7; D unclear. The germline gives CDR1 MDHEN, CDR2 SYDVKM. This CDR3 has 14 residues. Between the trimmed V and J ends, which lost 7 bases and 3 bases, there was a span of 16 bases.

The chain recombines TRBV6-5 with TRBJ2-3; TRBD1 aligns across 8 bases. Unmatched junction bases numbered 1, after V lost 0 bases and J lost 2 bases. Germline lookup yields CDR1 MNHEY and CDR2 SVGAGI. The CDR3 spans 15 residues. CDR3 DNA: TGTGCCAGCAGTTACTCGGACAGGGCCACAGATACGCAGTATTTT. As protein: CASSYSDRATDTQYF.

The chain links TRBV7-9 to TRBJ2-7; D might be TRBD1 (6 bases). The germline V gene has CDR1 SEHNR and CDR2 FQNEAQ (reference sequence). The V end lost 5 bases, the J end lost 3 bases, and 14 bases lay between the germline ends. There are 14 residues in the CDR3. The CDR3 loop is CASSRLGANYEQYF. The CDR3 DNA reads TGTGCCAGCAGCCGCTTGGGGGCAAACTACGAGCAGTACTTC.

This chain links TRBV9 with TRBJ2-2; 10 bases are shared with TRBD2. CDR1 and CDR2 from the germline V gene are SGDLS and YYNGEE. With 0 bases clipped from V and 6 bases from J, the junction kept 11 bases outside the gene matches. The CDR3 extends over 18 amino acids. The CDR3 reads CASSVAPSGSIWSGELFF. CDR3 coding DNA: TGTGCCAGCAGCGTAGCACCTAGCGGGAGCATTTGGTCCGGGGAGCTGTTTTTT.

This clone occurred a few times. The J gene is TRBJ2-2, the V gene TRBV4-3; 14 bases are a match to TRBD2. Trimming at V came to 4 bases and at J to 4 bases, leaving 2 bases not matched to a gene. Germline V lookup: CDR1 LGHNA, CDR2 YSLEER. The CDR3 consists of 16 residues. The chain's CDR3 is CASSLGLAGGTGELFF. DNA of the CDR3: TGCGCCAGCAGCCTAGGACTAGCGGGGGGCACCGGGGAGCTGTTTTTT.

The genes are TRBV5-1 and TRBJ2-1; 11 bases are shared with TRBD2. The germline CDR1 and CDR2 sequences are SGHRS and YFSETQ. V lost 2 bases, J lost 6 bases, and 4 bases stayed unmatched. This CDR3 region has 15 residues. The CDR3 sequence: CASSFGLAGPNEQFF. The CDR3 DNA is TGCGCCAGCAGCTTTGGACTAGCGGGCCCCAATGAGCAGTTCTTC.

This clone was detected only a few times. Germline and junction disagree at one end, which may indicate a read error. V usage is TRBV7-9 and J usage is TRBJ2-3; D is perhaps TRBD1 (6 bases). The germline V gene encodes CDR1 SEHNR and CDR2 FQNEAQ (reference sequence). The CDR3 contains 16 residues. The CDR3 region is CSSSLGTGSYTDTQYF. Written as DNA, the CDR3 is TGTTCCAGCAGCTTAGGTACAGGGTCTTACACAGATACGCAGTATTTT.

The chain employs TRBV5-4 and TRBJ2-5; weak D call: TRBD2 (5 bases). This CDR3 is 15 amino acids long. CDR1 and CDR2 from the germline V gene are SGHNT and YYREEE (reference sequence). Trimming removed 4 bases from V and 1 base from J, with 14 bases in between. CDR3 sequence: CASSNRRLIQETQYF. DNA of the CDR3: TGTGCCAGCAGCAACCGGAGGTTGATCCAAGAGACCCAGTACTTC.

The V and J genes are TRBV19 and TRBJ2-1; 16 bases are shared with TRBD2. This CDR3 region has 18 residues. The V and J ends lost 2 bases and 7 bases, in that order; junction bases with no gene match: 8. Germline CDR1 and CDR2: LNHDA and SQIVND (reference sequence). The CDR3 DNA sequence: TGTGCCAGTAGTATAATGGGACTAGCGGGAGGGCCTTTTAATGAGCAGTTCTTC. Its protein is CASSIMGLAGGPFNEQFF.

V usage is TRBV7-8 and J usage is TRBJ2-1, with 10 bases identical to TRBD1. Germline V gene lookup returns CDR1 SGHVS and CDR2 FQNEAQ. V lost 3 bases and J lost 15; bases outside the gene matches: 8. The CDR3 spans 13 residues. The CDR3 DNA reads TGTGCCAGCAGCTTGGAGGACAGGGGGTCTTGGTTCTTC. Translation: CASSLEDRGSWFF. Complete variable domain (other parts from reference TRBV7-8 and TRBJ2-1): GAGVSQSPRYKVAKRGQDVALRCDPISGHVSLFWYQQALGQGPEFLTYFQNEAQLDKSGLPSDRFFAERPEGSVSTLKIQRTQQEDSAVYLCASSLEDRGSWFFGPGTRLTVL.

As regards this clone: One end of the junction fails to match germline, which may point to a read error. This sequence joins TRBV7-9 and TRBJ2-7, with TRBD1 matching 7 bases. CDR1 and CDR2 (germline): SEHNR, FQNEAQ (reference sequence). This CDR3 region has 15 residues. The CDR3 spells CSSSSDRDKGNEQYF. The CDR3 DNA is TGTTCCAGCAGCTCAGACAGGGACAAGGGCAACGAGCAGTACTTC.

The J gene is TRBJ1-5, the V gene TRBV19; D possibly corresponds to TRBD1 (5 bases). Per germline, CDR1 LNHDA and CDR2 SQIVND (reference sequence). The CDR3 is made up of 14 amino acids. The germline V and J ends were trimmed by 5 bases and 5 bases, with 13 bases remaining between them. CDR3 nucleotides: TGTGCCAGTAGTCGCGGGGCACCCGATCAGCCCCAGCATTTT. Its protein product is CASSRGAPDQPQHF. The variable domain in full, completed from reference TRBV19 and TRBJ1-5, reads DGGITQSPKYLFRKEGQNVTLSCEQNLNHDAMYWYRQDPGQGLRLIYYSQIVNDFQKGDIAEGYSVSREKKESFPLTVTSAQKNPTAFYLCASSRGAPDQPQHFGDGTRLSIL.

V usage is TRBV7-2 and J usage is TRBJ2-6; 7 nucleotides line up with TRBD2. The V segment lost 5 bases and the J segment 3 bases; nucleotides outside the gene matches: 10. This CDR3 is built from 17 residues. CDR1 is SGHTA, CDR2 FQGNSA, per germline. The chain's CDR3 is CASSQEASGGGANVLTF. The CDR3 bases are TGTGCCAGCAGCCAAGAGGCTAGCGGAGGTGGGGCCAACGTCCTGACTTTC. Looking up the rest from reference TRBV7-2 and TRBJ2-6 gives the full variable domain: GAGVSQSPSNKVTEKGKDVELRCDPISGHTALYWYRQSLGQGLEFLIYFQGNSAPDKSGLPSDRFSAERTGGSVSTLTIQRTQQEDSAVYLCASSQEASGGGANVLTFGAGSRLTVL.

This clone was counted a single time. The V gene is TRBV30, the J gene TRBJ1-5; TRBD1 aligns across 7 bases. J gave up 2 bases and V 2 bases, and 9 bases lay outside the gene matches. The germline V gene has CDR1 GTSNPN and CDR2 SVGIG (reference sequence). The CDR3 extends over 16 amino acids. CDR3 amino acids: CAWSPHRGKGNQPQHF. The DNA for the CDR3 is TGTGCCTGGAGTCCCCACAGGGGAAAGGGCAATCAGCCCCAGCATTTT.